One sample yielded the 10 T cell receptor beta chains listed below, sequenced in a study of T cells in Graves' hyperthyroidism and ophthalmopathy (dated by TCRdb to about 2019). Libraries were made using multiplex PCR. Sequencing took place on an Illumina HiSeq 2000. The TCR beta CDR3 regions were amplified from the RNA transcripts. A first-round RT-PCR of the TCR CDR3 used the HTBI primer set with the Qiagen OneStep RT-PCR kit. TCRdb reworked the public reads: Q25 trimming with fastp, MiXCR clone assembly, productive beta chains retained. Rows are combined by CDR3 protein, so each entry shows the most common genes and DNA. The sample includes over 650,000 distinct CDR3 sequences, with about 15% observed a single time. The ten largest clonotypes hold approximately 8.4% of the sample. Sequencing was carried out using blood. The receptors come from a man aged 18 to 30 with Graves' hyperthyroidism.

In its sample, this clonotype was seen a few times. The chain links TRBV28 to TRBJ1-2; TRBD1 matches at 11 bases. CDR1 and CDR2 (germline): MDHEN, SYDVKM. The CDR3 sequence is 17 residues long. V was pared by 3 bases and J by 7 bases, with 13 bases of the junction left unmatched. CDR3 DNA: TGTGCCAGCAGTTTGTCCCCCGGGACAGGGGGTTTAATTGGCTACACCTTC. Its translation is CASSLSPGTGGLIGYTF.

This clonotype was seen repeatedly, ten times or more. The V gene is TRBV6-5, the J gene TRBJ2-7; D is possibly TRBD1 or TRBD2 (5 bases each). The CDR3 spans 15 residues. V was shortened by 2 bases and J by 2 bases, with 13 bases between the two germline ends. Germline V lookup: CDR1 MNHEY, CDR2 SVGAGI. The DNA of the CDR3 is TGTGCCAGCAGTTACACCGGGACCGTACCCTACGAGCAGTACTTC. Translation gives CASSYTGTVPYEQYF.

This clonotype appeared many times. This chain joins TRBV6-2 or TRBV6-3 and TRBJ2-7, with 9 positions matching TRBD2. The CDR3 loop spans 16 amino acids. The germline gives CDR1 MNHEY, CDR2 SVGEGT. Unmatched junction bases numbered 7, after V lost 0 bases and J lost 4 bases. Here the CDR3 DNA reads TGTGCCAGCAGTTACTCCGGCGGGAGGGCCGTGTACGAGCAGTACTTC. Translation: CASSYSGGRAVYEQYF.

The table lists this clonotype with many counts. The chain couples TRBV28 to TRBJ2-7; D remains unclear. CDR3 length: 12 amino acids. Trimming stripped 3 bases from V and 4 bases from J, with 7 bases between. The germline gives CDR1 MDHEN, CDR2 SYDVKM. The CDR3 DNA is TGTGCCAGCAGTTTTGGCTATTACGAGCAGTACTTC. Translating gives CASSFGYYEQYF.

This clonotype was counted at least ten times. As DNA, the CDR3 is TGTGCCAGCAGTTTTTTCGTGAACACTGAAGCTTTCTTT. Its protein product is CASSFFVNTEAFF. V is TRBV28 and J is TRBJ1-1; the D is unclear. The CDR3 consists of 13 residues. V was trimmed by 3 bases and J by 0 bases, leaving 5 bases between them. The germline V gene has CDR1 MDHEN and CDR2 SYDVKM.

The genes are TRBV19 and TRBJ2-2; the match to TRBD1 covers 10 bases. The CDR3 is made up of 17 amino acids. Germline values: CDR1 LNHDA, CDR2 SQIVND (reference sequence). V dropped 5 bases and J dropped 4; count of bases not matched to a gene: 10. The CDR3 region has the DNA TGTGCCAGTAGTTTTTACCGGGACAGGGGCAGCACCGGGGAGCTGTTTTTT. It yields the protein CASSFYRDRGSTGELFF.

This clonotype was found many times. The rearrangement joins TRBV7-2 to TRBJ2-5, with TRBD2 matching over 10 bases. CDR1 and CDR2 (germline): SGHTA, FQGNSA. Trimming at V came to 2 bases and at J to 7 bases, leaving 16 bases not matched to a gene. CDR3 length equals 18 residues. The CDR3: CASSLRASGGPFFGTQYF. For the CDR3, the DNA is TGTGCCAGCAGCTTAAGGGCTAGCGGGGGCCCGTTTTTTGGGACCCAGTACTTC.

This clonotype occurred many times. V usage is TRBV18 and J usage is TRBJ2-7; 9 bases are a match to TRBD1. The germline V gene encodes CDR1 KGHSH and CDR2 LQKENI. J lost 5 bases, V lost 3 bases, and 5 bases had no gene match. The CDR3 sequence is 14 residues long. The CDR3 reads CASSPGQGGNEQYF. CDR3 nucleotide sequence: TGTGCCAGCTCACCGGGACAGGGTGGTAACGAGCAGTACTTC.

There are a few counts of this clonotype. The gene calls are TRBV27 and TRBJ2-2; D is perhaps TRBD2 (5 bases). Trimming cost V 2 bases and J 6 bases, with 13 bases left between them. Looked up from germline, CDR1 is MNHEY and CDR2 is SMNVEV (reference sequence). This CDR3 has 15 residues. The CDR3 spells CASSLRVAFAGELFF. In DNA form, the CDR3 reads TGTGCCAGCAGTTTACGTGTAGCGTTCGCCGGGGAGCTGTTTTTT.

The sample holds a few counts of this clonotype. The gene calls are TRBV28 and TRBJ1-2; 10 bases are shared with TRBD1. The CDR3 loop spans 15 amino acids. Germline V gene lookup returns CDR1 MDHEN and CDR2 SYDVKM. The ends lost 4 bases at V and 6 bases at J; junction bases unmatched: 8. The chain's CDR3 is CASSSRDRGPDGYTF. For the CDR3, the DNA is TGTGCCAGCAGTTCCCGGGACAGGGGTCCGGATGGCTACACCTTC.